The source of this T cell receptor beta chain is a study of T cells in Graves' hyperthyroidism and ophthalmopathy. RNA transcripts yielded amplified TCR beta CDR3 regions. When the TCR CDR3 underwent first-round RT-PCR, the HTBI primer set was used. TCRdb reprocessed the multiplex PCR reads with MiXCR, giving one entry per CDR3 protein. The sample carries fewer than 400,000 distinct CDR3 sequences, approximately 15% recorded once. Between the trimmed V and J ends, which lost 4 bases and 0 bases, there was a span of 16 bases. CDR3 length: 16 residues. Germline CDR1 DFQATT, CDR2 SNEGSKA (reference sequence).

The sequence was collected from a woman between 18 and 29 years old with Graves' hyperthyroidism that later progressed to Graves' ophthalmopathy. The sample comprised blood. The rearrangement uses TRBV20-1 and TRBJ2-4; D possibly corresponds to TRBD1 (5 bases). CDR3 nucleotide sequence: TGCAGTGCTATTTTGGGCCAGGGCATAGCCAAAAACATTCAGTACTTC. It codes for CSAILGQGIAKNIQYF.